This T cell receptor beta chain was sequenced during a study of control samples from healthy donors and cancer patients. CDR1 is SGDLS and CDR2 is YYNGEE in the germline V gene. This CDR3 is 16 amino acids long. The V and J ends lost 0 bases and 3 bases respectively, with 16 bases between them. Sequenced by immunoSEQ multiplex PCR; TCRdb stores in-frame clones only, minus some. The sample yields about 120,000 clones, around 94% seen once. This receptor was taken from an elderly man with head and neck cancer. This chain uses TRBV9 with TRBJ2-7, with D perhaps matching TRBD2 (6 bases). Sequencing was performed on PBMCs. The CDR3 nucleotides read TGTGCCAGCAGCGTAGGTTCCCCCACCGGGGGCTACGAGCAGTACTTC. The encoded protein is CASSVGSPTGGYEQYF.